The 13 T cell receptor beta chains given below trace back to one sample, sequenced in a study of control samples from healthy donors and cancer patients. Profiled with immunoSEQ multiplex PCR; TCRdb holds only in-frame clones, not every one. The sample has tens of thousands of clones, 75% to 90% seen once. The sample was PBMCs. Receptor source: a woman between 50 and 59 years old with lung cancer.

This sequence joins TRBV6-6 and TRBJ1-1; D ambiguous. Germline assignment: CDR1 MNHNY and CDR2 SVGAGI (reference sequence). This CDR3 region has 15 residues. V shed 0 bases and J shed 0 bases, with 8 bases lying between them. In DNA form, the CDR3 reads TGTGCCAGCAGTTACTCGAACAGCTTGAACACTGAAGCTTTCTTT. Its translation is CASSYSNSLNTEAFF.

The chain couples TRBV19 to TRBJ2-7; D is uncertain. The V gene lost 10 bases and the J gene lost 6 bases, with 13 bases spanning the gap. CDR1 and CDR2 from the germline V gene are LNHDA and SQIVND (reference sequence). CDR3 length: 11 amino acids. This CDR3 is CATTQHTEQYF. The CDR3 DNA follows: TGTGCCACCACTCAACATACCGAGCAGTACTTC.

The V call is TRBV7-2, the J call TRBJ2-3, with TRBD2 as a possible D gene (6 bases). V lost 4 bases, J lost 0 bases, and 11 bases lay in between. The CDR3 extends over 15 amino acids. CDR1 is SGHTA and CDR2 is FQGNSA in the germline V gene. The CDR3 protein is CASSSSGTSTDTQYF. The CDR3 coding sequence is TGTGCCAGCAGCTCATCCGGGACTAGCACAGATACGCAGTATTTT.

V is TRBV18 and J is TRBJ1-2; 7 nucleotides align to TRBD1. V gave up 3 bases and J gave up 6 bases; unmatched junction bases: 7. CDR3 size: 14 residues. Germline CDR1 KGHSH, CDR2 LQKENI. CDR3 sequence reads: CASSPAGGENGYTF. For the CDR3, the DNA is TGTGCCAGCTCACCGGCAGGGGGGGAGAATGGCTACACCTTC.

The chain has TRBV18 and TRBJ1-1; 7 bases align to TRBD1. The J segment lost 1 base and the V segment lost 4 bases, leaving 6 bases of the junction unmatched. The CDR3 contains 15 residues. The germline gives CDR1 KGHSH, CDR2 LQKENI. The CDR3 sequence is CASSLTGVGNTEAFF. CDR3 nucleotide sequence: TGTGCCAGCTCACTCACAGGGGTGGGGAACACTGAAGCTTTCTTT.

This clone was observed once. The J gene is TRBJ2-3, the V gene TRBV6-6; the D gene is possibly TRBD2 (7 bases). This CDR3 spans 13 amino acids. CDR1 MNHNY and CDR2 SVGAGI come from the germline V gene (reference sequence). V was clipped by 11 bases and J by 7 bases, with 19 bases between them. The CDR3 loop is CAGQGGEGNTQYF. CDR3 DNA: TGTGCCGGCCAAGGGGGGGAGGGAAATACGCAGTATTTT.

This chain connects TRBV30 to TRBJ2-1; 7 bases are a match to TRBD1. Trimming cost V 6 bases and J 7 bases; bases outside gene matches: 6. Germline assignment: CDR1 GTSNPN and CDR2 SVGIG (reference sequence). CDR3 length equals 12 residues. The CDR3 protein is CACIGGWNEQFF. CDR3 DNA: TGTGCCTGTATAGGGGGCTGGAATGAGCAGTTCTTC.

The CDR3 protein is CASSPIADLRETQYF. The CDR3 DNA reads TGTGCCAGCAGCCCCATAGCCGATCTCCGGGAGACCCAGTACTTC. The chain couples TRBV7-2 to TRBJ2-5; no firm D call. Germline CDR1 is SGHTA and CDR2 is FQGNSA. CDR3 length: 15 amino acids. The V gene lost 5 bases and the J gene lost 5 bases, with 18 bases spanning the gap.

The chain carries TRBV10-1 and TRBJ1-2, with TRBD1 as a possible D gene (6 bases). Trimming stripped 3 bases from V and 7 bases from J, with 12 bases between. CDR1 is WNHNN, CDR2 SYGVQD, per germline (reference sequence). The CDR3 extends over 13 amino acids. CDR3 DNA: TGCGCCAGCAGTGACAGGGGATCTGGTGGCTACACCTTC. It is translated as CASSDRGSGGYTF.

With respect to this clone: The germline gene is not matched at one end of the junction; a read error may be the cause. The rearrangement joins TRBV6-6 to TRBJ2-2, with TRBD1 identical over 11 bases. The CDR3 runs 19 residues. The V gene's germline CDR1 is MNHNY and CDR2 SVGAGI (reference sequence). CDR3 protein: CATSHLDRGRVTDTGELFF. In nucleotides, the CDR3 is TGTGCCACCAGTCACCTGGACAGGGGGCGTGTGACTGACACCGGGGAGCTGTTTTTT.

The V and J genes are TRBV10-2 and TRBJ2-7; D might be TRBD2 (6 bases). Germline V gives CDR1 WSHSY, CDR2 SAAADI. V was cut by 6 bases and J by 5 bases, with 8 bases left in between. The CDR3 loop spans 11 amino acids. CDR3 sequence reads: CASRREDEQYF. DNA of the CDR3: TGCGCCAGCAGGAGGGAGGACGAGCAGTACTTC.

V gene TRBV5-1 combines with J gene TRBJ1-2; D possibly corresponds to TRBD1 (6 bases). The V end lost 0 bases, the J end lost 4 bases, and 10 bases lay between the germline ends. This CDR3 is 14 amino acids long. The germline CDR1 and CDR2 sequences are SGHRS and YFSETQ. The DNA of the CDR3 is TGCGCCAGCAGCTTGGTACAGGGAGGCTATGGCTACACCTTC. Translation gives CASSLVQGGYGYTF.

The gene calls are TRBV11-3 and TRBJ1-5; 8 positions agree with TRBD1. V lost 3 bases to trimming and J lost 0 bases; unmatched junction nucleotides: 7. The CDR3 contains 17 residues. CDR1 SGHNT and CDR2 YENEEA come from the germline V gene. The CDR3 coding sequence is TGTGCCAGCAGCTTGCCGGGACAGGCTCTTAGCAATCAGCCCCAGCATTTT. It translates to CASSLPGQALSNQPQHF.